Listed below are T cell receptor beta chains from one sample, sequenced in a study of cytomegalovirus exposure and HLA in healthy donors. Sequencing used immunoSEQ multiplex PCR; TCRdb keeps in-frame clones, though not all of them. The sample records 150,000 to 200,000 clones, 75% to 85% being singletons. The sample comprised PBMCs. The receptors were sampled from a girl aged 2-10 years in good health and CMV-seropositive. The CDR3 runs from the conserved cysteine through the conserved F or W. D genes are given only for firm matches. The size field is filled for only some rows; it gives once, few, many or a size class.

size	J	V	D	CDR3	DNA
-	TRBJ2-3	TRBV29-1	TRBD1	CSAKPGTGATDTQYF	TGCAGCGCCAAACCCGGGACAGGAGCCACAGATACGCAGTATTTT
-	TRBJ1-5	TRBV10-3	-	CATRQDTEAERNQPQHF	TGTGCCACAAGACAGGACACCGAAGCAGAGCGAAATCAGCCCCAGCATTTT
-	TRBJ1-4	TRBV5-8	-	CASSLVQGEKLFF	TGTGCCAGCAGCTTGGTTCAGGGGGAAAAACTGTTTTTT
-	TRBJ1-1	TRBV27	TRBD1	CASVTGYSEAFF	TGTGCCAGCGTGACAGGGTACAGTGAAGCTTTCTTT
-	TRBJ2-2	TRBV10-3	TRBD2	CAISEFYGPGLASISNTGELFF	TGTGCCATCAGTGAGTTTTACGGGCCGGGACTAGCGTCGATCTCGAACACCGGGGAGCTGTTTTTT
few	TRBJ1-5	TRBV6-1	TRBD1	CASSHRGGRNQPQHF	TGTGCCAGCAGCCACAGGGGAGGTCGGAATCAGCCCCAGCATTTT
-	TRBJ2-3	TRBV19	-	CASSPPSRADTQYF	TGTGCCAGTAGCCCCCCCTCGCGCGCAGATACGCAGTATTTT
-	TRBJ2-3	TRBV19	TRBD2	CASRRTSGRRVSTDTQYF	TGTGCCAGTCGCCGGACTAGCGGGAGAAGGGTTAGCACAGATACGCAGTATTTT
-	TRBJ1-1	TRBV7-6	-	CASSLGGGEAFF	TGTGCCAGCAGCTTAGGGGGGGGAGAAGCTTTCTTT
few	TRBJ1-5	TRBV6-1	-	CATVGGGNQPQHF	TGTGCCACCGTGGGGGGGGGCAATCAGCCCCAGCATTTT
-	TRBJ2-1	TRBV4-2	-	CASSQDARYNEQFF	TGTGCCAGCAGCCAAGATGCCAGGTACAATGAGCAGTTCTTC
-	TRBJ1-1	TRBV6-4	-	CASSHDRNTEAFF	TGTGCCAGCTCCCACGACAGGAACACTGAAGCTTTCTTT
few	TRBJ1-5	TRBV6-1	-	CASSVQSGVGNQPQHF	TGTGCCAGCAGTGTACAATCAGGGGTAGGGAATCAGCCCCAGCATTTT
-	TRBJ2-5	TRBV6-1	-	CASRLTQETQYF	TGTGCCAGCAGATTGACTCAAGAGACCCAGTACTTC
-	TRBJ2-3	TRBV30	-	CAWSRGRGADTQYF	TGTGCCTGGAGCAGAGGCAGGGGCGCAGATACGCAGTATTTT
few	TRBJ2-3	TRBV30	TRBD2	CAWSWSGGPDTQYF	TGTGCCTGGAGTTGGTCGGGAGGGCCAGATACGCAGTATTTT
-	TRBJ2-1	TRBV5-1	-	CASSLVGWEGAYNEQFF	TGCGCCAGCAGCTTGGTAGGCTGGGAAGGGGCCTACAATGAGCAGTTCTTC
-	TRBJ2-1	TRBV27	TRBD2	CASRLGLAGNEQFF	TGTGCCAGCAGGCTGGGACTAGCGGGCAATGAGCAGTTCTTC
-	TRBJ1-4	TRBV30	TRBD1	CAWNRDRGEKLFF	TGTGCCTGGAACCGGGACAGGGGGGAAAAACTGTTTTTT
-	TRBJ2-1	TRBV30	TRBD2	CAWSVLDASGRAGFF	TGTGCCTGGAGTGTTTTGGATGCTAGCGGGAGGGCCGGGTTCTTC
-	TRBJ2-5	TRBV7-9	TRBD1	CASSQGDQETQYF	TGTGCCAGCAGCCAGGGGGACCAAGAGACCCAGTACTTC
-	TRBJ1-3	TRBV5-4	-	CASSYDGGSGNTIYF	TGTGCCAGCAGCTATGACGGGGGCTCTGGAAACACCATATATTTT
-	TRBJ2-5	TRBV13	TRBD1	CASSLGDRGETQYF	TGTGCCAGCAGCTTGGGGGACAGGGGAGAGACCCAGTACTTC
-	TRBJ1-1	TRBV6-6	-	CASSPQGSTEAFF	TGTGCCAGCAGTCCCCAGGGGAGCACTGAAGCTTTCTTT
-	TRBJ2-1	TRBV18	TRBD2	CASSTGTKNEQFF	TGTGCCAGCTCAACCGGGACTAAGAATGAGCAGTTCTTC
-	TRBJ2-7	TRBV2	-	CASRRGGREQYF	TGTGCCAGTCGGAGGGGGGGACGAGAGCAGTACTTC